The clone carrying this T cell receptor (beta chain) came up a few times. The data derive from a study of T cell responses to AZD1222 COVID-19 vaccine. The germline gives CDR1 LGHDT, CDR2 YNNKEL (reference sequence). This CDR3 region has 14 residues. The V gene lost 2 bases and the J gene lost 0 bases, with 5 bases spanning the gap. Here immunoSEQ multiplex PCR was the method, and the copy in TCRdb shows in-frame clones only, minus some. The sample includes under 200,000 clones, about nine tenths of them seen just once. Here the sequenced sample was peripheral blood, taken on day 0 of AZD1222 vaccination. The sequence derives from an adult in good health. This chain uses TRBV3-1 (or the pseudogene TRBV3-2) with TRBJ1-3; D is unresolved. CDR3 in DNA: TGTGCCAGCAGCCAATATCTCTCTGGAAACACCATATATTTT. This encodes CASSQYLSGNTIYF.